This T cell receptor beta chain was recorded in a study of siplizumab effects on memory and regulatory T cells. Sequenced by immunoSEQ multiplex PCR; TCRdb stores in-frame clones only, minus some. The top ten hold 1% to 1.5% of the sample, which has some 100,000 clones, about 93% seen once. Germline CDR1 SGHRS, CDR2 YFSETQ. Trimming at V came to 0 bases and at J to 8 bases, leaving 6 bases not matched to a gene. The CDR3 has 15 residues. The receptor was isolated from a human donor in good health. The chain employs TRBV5-1 and TRBJ2-1; 9 bases align to TRBD2. Input material: non-Treg CD4+ T cells sorted from blood. The CDR3 region is CASSLAVSGSDEQFF. CDR3 sequence (DNA): TGCGCCAGCAGCTTGGCGGTTAGCGGGAGCGATGAGCAGTTCTTC.